This T cell receptor beta chain was sequenced for a study of blood T cell repertoires in COVID-19. Original data processing: The assay estimated nucleated cells by amplifying reference gene primers. TCRdb keeps only in-frame clones here, not all; method: immunoSEQ multiplex PCR. The V and J calls and clone size are taken from that table; D and trimming were inferred from the DNA. Here the sample spans tens of thousands of clones, around 85% being singletons. CDR3 length: 14 amino acids. Looked up from germline, CDR1 is LGHDT and CDR2 is YNNKEL (reference sequence). With 4 bases clipped from V and 7 bases from J, the junction kept 9 bases outside the gene matches. This clone was counted only a few times.

The receptor was isolated from an elderly man with active or convalescent COVID-19. The sample consisted of peripheral blood. The chain joins TRBV3-1 (or the pseudogene TRBV3-2) to TRBJ2-7; 8 bases match TRBD1. The CDR3: CASSPTDRAREQYF. The CDR3 coding sequence is TGTGCCAGCAGCCCCACGGACAGGGCGAGGGAGCAGTACTTC.